This T cell receptor (beta chain) was sequenced in a study of shared clonotypes between healthy human individuals. For the study at large: CD8 memory received one plate per donor, CD8 naive two, CD4 memory three and CD4 naive three.

The method was immunoSEQ multiplex PCR; TCRdb's version includes in-frame clones alone and lacks a portion of them. The sample lists 1,500,000 or so clones, roughly 96% occurring once. CDR3 length: 15 residues. V lost 4 bases and J lost 4, with 16 bases in between. The germline V gene encodes CDR1 LGHNA and CDR2 YSLEER. Sequencing was done on a sample of naive CD4+ T cells sorted from blood. As for subset: CD45RA+ positively selected. This receptor was identified in a man in his thirties or forties in good health. The chain has TRBV4-3 and TRBJ1-2; the D is unclear. CDR3 in DNA: TGCGCCAGCAGCCGCATTTTACAGACCAGCTATGGCTACACCTTC. This translates into CASSRILQTSYGYTF.